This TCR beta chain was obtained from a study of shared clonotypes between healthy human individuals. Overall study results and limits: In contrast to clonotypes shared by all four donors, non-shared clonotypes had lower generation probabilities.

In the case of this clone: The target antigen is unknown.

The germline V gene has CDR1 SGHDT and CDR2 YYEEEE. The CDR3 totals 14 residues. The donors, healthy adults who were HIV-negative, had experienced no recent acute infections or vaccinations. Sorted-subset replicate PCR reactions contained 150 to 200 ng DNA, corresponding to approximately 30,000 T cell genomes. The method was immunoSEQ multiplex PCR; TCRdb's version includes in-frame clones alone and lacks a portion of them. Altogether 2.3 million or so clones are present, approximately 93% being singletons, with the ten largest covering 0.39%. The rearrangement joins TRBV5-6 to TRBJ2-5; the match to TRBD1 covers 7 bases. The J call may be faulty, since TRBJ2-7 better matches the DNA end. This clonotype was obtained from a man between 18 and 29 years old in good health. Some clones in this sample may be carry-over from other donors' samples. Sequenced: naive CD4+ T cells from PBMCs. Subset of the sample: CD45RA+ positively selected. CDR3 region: CASSLTGVAYEQYF. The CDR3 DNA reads TGTGCCAGCAGCTTAACAGGGGTGGCCTACGAGCAGTACTTC.